These T cell receptor beta chains were read from a single sample in a study of chemoradiotherapy in HPV16-positive cancers. The method was immunoSEQ multiplex PCR; TCRdb's version includes in-frame clones alone and lacks a portion of them. Counted here are some 5,000 clones, approximately 80% occurring once; the ten biggest clones make up approximately 5.1%. The sample consisted of tumor tissue, taken from a patient who underwent chemoradiotherapy. The receptors shown here come from a human donor with HPV-associated anogenital cancer. Both conserved end residues are part of each CDR3. D genes are given only for firm matches. Rows may omit the clone size; those that give it use once, few, many or a size class.

v_gene: TRBV18
d_gene: TRBD1
abundance: NA
j_gene: TRBJ2-5
CDR3nt: TGTGCCAGCTCACCACAACGACAGGGAAAACGAGAGACCCAGTACTTC
CDR3aa: CASSPQRQGKRETQYF

v_gene: TRBV10-3
d_gene: NA
abundance: few
j_gene: TRBJ1-5
CDR3nt: TGTGCCATCAGTGAGTCCAGCCCGGATAGCAATCAGCCCCAGCATTTT
CDR3aa: CAISESSPDSNQPQHF

v_gene: TRBV5-1
d_gene: NA
abundance: NA
j_gene: TRBJ1-1
CDR3nt: TGCGCCAGCAGCTTGGATCTATTGGGGAGCTCTGAAGCTTTCTTT
CDR3aa: CASSLDLLGSSEAFF

v_gene: TRBV5-4
d_gene: NA
abundance: NA
j_gene: TRBJ2-1
CDR3nt: TGTGCCAGCAGCCCGCCAGGGGACAATGAGCAGTTCTTC
CDR3aa: CASSPPGDNEQFF

v_gene: TRBV19
d_gene: NA
abundance: NA
j_gene: TRBJ2-5
CDR3nt: TGTGCCAGTCAAAAAGGGGTTGCAGAGACCCAGTACTTC
CDR3aa: CASQKGVAETQYF

v_gene: TRBV4-3
d_gene: TRBD1
abundance: NA
j_gene: TRBJ2-7
CDR3nt: TGCGCCAGCAGCCAAGTAGGGGGCGCCGGCTCCTACGAGCAGTACTTC
CDR3aa: CASSQVGGAGSYEQYF

v_gene: TRBV6-6
d_gene: TRBD1
abundance: once
j_gene: TRBJ1-1
CDR3nt: TGTGCCAGCAGTTACGGACAGGGTTGGAACACTGAAGCTTTCTTT
CDR3aa: CASSYGQGWNTEAFF

v_gene: TRBV4-3
d_gene: TRBD2
abundance: NA
j_gene: TRBJ2-7
CDR3nt: TGCGCCAGCAGCCCCCAGCGGGATCCCTCCTACGAGCAGTACTTC
CDR3aa: CASSPQRDPSYEQYF

v_gene: TRBV5-5
d_gene: TRBD1
abundance: NA
j_gene: TRBJ1-1
CDR3nt: TGTGCCAGCAGCGGACAGGGGACGGGAACTGAAGCTTTCTTT
CDR3aa: CASSGQGTGTEAFF

v_gene: TRBV7-2
d_gene: TRBD1
abundance: once
j_gene: TRBJ1-2
CDR3nt: TGTGCCAGTAACAGGGGCCCTAACTATGGCTACACCTTC
CDR3aa: CASNRGPNYGYTF

v_gene: TRBV2
d_gene: NA
abundance: NA
j_gene: TRBJ2-3
CDR3nt: TGTGCCAGCAGTGAAGCGCTTCCAACAGATACGCAGTATTTT
CDR3aa: CASSEALPTDTQYF

v_gene: TRBV29-1
d_gene: NA
abundance: NA
j_gene: TRBJ2-7
CDR3nt: TGCAGCGGAGACAGGGCGGGAGAGCAGTACTTC
CDR3aa: CSGDRAGEQYF

v_gene: TRBV10-2
d_gene: NA
abundance: once
j_gene: TRBJ2-7
CDR3nt: TGCGCCAGCACCGCTGGAGGGCACACCTACGAGCAGTACTTC
CDR3aa: CASTAGGHTYEQYF

v_gene: TRBV28
d_gene: NA
abundance: NA
j_gene: TRBJ2-7
CDR3nt: TGTGCCACTTCTACAGAGGCCTACGAGCAGTACTTC
CDR3aa: CATSTEAYEQYF

v_gene: TRBV4-3
d_gene: TRBD2
abundance: NA
j_gene: TRBJ2-2
CDR3nt: TGCGCCAGCAGCCAAGAATCCGCGGGAGGGAACACCGGGGAGCTGTTTTTT
CDR3aa: CASSQESAGGNTGELFF

v_gene: TRBV12-5
d_gene: NA
abundance: NA
j_gene: TRBJ2-1
CDR3nt: TGTGCTAGTGGTTCCCGGCCTCTTCGGGATGAGCAGTTCTTC
CDR3aa: CASGSRPLRDEQFF

v_gene: TRBV5-5
d_gene: NA
abundance: NA
j_gene: TRBJ2-7
CDR3nt: TGTGCCAGCAGGGTAGTTGCCTCCTACGAGCAGTACTTC
CDR3aa: CASRVVASYEQYF

v_gene: TRBV6-5
d_gene: NA
abundance: NA
j_gene: TRBJ1-1
CDR3nt: TGTGCCAGCAGTTACCGCAGGACCGACACTGAAGCTTTCTTT
CDR3aa: CASSYRRTDTEAFF

v_gene: TRBV5-1
d_gene: TRBD1
abundance: NA
j_gene: TRBJ2-3
CDR3nt: TGCGCCAGCAGCTCGGGACAGGGGATTATTGGAGATACGCAGTATTTT
CDR3aa: CASSSGQGIIGDTQYF

v_gene: TRBV18
d_gene: TRBD2
abundance: NA
j_gene: TRBJ2-1
CDR3nt: TGTGCCAGCTCACCATGGCTTAGCGGGGACAATGAGCAGTTCTTC
CDR3aa: CASSPWLSGDNEQFF

v_gene: TRBV29-1
d_gene: TRBD2
abundance: NA
j_gene: TRBJ2-1
CDR3nt: TGCAGCGTTGGGCGGGGGGGCCTCGATGAGCAGTTCTTC
CDR3aa: CSVGRGGLDEQFF

v_gene: TRBV29-1
d_gene: TRBD1
abundance: NA
j_gene: TRBJ1-6
CDR3nt: TGCAGCGCTCTGACAGGGGGGGGGTCACCCCTCCACTTT
CDR3aa: CSALTGGGSPLHF

v_gene: TRBV29-1
d_gene: NA
abundance: once
j_gene: TRBJ1-4
CDR3nt: TGCAGCGTTAAGAGGGGGGGCTCTGAAAAACTGTTTTTT
CDR3aa: CSVKRGGSEKLFF

v_gene: TRBV7-9
d_gene: NA
abundance: NA
j_gene: TRBJ2-7
CDR3nt: TGTGCCAGCAGCGAAGGGCCAAGGGTATGGGAGCAGTACTTC
CDR3aa: CASSEGPRVWEQYF

v_gene: TRBV7-6
d_gene: NA
abundance: NA
j_gene: TRBJ2-1
CDR3nt: TGTGCCAGCAGCTTAGGCTTTGGGCAGGGCACCTCCAATGAGCAGTTCTTC
CDR3aa: CASSLGFGQGTSNEQFF

v_gene: TRBV25-1
d_gene: NA
abundance: NA
j_gene: TRBJ2-3
CDR3nt: TGTGCCAGCAGTGAGTTACCCCGGGGGAGACGGAGCACAGATACGCAGTATTTT
CDR3aa: CASSELPRGRRSTDTQYF

v_gene: TRBV27
d_gene: NA
abundance: NA
j_gene: TRBJ1-2
CDR3nt: TGTGCCAGCAAAGGAGGGGTCGTTGGTGGCTACACCTTC
CDR3aa: CASKGGVVGGYTF

v_gene: TRBV6-5
d_gene: NA
abundance: few
j_gene: TRBJ1-2
CDR3nt: TGTGCCAGCAGTCGCCCGGGATTGAGCTACACCTTC
CDR3aa: CASSRPGLSYTF

v_gene: TRBV6-1
d_gene: TRBD1
abundance: once
j_gene: TRBJ2-2
CDR3nt: TGTGCCAGCAGTGGAGGGACAGCCAACACCGGGGAGCTGTTTTTT
CDR3aa: CASSGGTANTGELFF

v_gene: TRBV6-5
d_gene: NA
abundance: NA
j_gene: TRBJ1-1
CDR3nt: TGTGCCAGCAGTCGGGCTGTCGAGGCTGAAGCTTTCTTT
CDR3aa: CASSRAVEAEAFF

v_gene: TRBV19
d_gene: NA
abundance: NA
j_gene: TRBJ2-7
CDR3nt: TGTGCCAGTAGTATAAACAGTGGGCTCGAGCAGTACTTC
CDR3aa: CASSINSGLEQYF

v_gene: TRBV11-1
d_gene: TRBD1
abundance: NA
j_gene: TRBJ2-2
CDR3nt: TGTGCCAGCAGCTTTCGGGCAGGGGGAACCGGGGAGCTGTTTTTT
CDR3aa: CASSFRAGGTGELFF

v_gene: TRBV12-5
d_gene: NA
abundance: NA
j_gene: TRBJ2-7
CDR3nt: TGTGCTAGTGGTTTGGGAGGGACAATCTACGAGCAGTACTTC
CDR3aa: CASGLGGTIYEQYF

v_gene: TRBV29-1
d_gene: TRBD1
abundance: NA
j_gene: TRBJ1-1
CDR3nt: TGCAGCGCCAACGGACAGGGTTGGCCTGAAGCTTTCTTT
CDR3aa: CSANGQGWPEAFF

v_gene: TRBV6-4
d_gene: NA
abundance: NA
j_gene: TRBJ2-2
CDR3nt: TGTGCCAGCAGTCAGGCGGAGGACACCGGGGAGCTGTTTTTT
CDR3aa: CASSQAEDTGELFF

v_gene: TRBV11-1
d_gene: TRBD2
abundance: NA
j_gene: TRBJ2-7
CDR3nt: TGTGCCAGCAGCCGACCAACGGGACTAGCGGGGAACGAGCAGTACTTC
CDR3aa: CASSRPTGLAGNEQYF

v_gene: TRBV28
d_gene: NA
abundance: NA
j_gene: TRBJ2-7
CDR3nt: TGTGCCAGCAATGGGGAAACTAGCCCCCACGAGCAGTACTTC
CDR3aa: CASNGETSPHEQYF

v_gene: TRBV6-5
d_gene: NA
abundance: NA
j_gene: TRBJ1-3
CDR3nt: TGTGCCAGCAGCAGGGAATCCACTGGAAACACCATATATTTT
CDR3aa: CASSRESTGNTIYF

v_gene: TRBV28
d_gene: NA
abundance: NA
j_gene: TRBJ1-6
CDR3nt: TGTGCCAGCAGTTTCGGGGTTTCCTATAATTCACCCCTCCACTTT
CDR3aa: CASSFGVSYNSPLHF

v_gene: TRBV11-2
d_gene: TRBD1
abundance: NA
j_gene: TRBJ2-2
CDR3nt: TGTGCCAGCACCAAGGGGACAGGGGACACCGGGGAGCTGTTTTTT
CDR3aa: CASTKGTGDTGELFF

v_gene: TRBV4-3
d_gene: TRBD1
abundance: NA
j_gene: TRBJ2-7
CDR3nt: TGCGCCAGCAGCCAAGACCGACAGGGCTACGAGCAGTACTTC
CDR3aa: CASSQDRQGYEQYF

v_gene: TRBV19
d_gene: NA
abundance: NA
j_gene: TRBJ2-6
CDR3nt: TGTGCCAGTAGTCGTGGACTCGACTCTGGGGCCAACGTCCTGACTTTC
CDR3aa: CASSRGLDSGANVLTF

v_gene: TRBV2
d_gene: NA
abundance: few
j_gene: TRBJ1-1
CDR3nt: TGTGCCAGCAGTCGGGACGCTCGCACTGAAGCTTTCTTT
CDR3aa: CASSRDARTEAFF

v_gene: TRBV10-2
d_gene: NA
abundance: few
j_gene: TRBJ1-2
CDR3nt: TGCGCCAGCAGTGAAAGGACAGCCGGAAATTGGGGCTACACCTTC
CDR3aa: CASSERTAGNWGYTF

v_gene: TRBV11-1
d_gene: TRBD1
abundance: NA
j_gene: TRBJ2-5
CDR3nt: TGTGCCAGCAGCTTCTTGACAGGGGAAGAGACCCAGTACTTC
CDR3aa: CASSFLTGEETQYF

v_gene: TRBV7-9
d_gene: NA
abundance: few
j_gene: TRBJ2-1
CDR3nt: TGTGCCAGCAGCTTAGGGACGAATTGGGTCGATGAGCAGTTCTTC
CDR3aa: CASSLGTNWVDEQFF

v_gene: TRBV10-3
d_gene: TRBD2
abundance: NA
j_gene: TRBJ2-1
CDR3nt: TGTGCCATCAGATTAAAACTAGCGGGGTCCTACAATGAGCAGTTCTTC
CDR3aa: CAIRLKLAGSYNEQFF